Each of the 21 T cell receptor beta chains below was sequenced from the same sample in a study of OX40 agonist ivuxolimab in advanced cancers. Libraries were made using the immunoSEQ multiplex PCR assay. TCRdb obtained this table from immuneACCESS and retained in-frame rearrangements with V and J assigned. These tables miss some clones; where compared with another copy, unresolved V genes account for less than half of the shortfall, and the remainder is unexplained. This sample comprises 60,000 or so clones, 88% of them detected only once. The ten largest clonotypes hold approximately 12% of the sample. Sequenced here: CD4+ or CD8+ T cells sorted from blood, sampled in a trial of the OX40 agonist ivuxolimab. Receptor source: an adult with an advanced solid tumor such as melanoma, head and neck, liver or kidney cancer.

V is TRBV18 and J is TRBJ1-4; D unresolved. The length of the CDR3 is 12 residues. Germline-derived CDR1 and CDR2 are KGHSH and LQKENI. Trimming left V 2 bases short and J 8 bases short, with 6 bases between. The CDR3 DNA reads as TGTGCCAGCTCACCAGGAGGGGAAAAACTGTTTTTT. Its translation: CASSPGGEKLFF. Looking up the rest from reference TRBV18 and TRBJ1-4 gives the full variable domain: NAGVMQNPRHLVRRRGQEARLRCSPMKGHSHVYWYRQLPEEGLKFMVYLQKENIIDESGMPKERFSAEFPKEGPSILRIQQVVRGDSAAYFCASSPGGEKLFFGSGTQLSVL.

The chain joins TRBV6-5 to TRBJ1-5; no clear D. Germline V CDR1 and CDR2: MNHEY, SVGAGI. V was clipped by 6 bases and J by 4 bases, with 10 bases between them. The length of the CDR3 is 13 residues. This CDR3 reads CASRAAGNQPQHF. CDR3 DNA: TGTGCCAGCAGGGCGGCGGGGAATCAGCCCCAGCATTTT.

The J gene is TRBJ1-5, the V gene TRBV7-6; D gene ambiguous. Deletions cut 2 bases from V and 5 bases from J, with 10 bases between. Germline CDR1 SGHVS, CDR2 FNYEAQ. This CDR3 comprises 14 residues. The CDR3 DNA is TGTGCCAGCAGCTTAACGCCACTCGATCAGCCCCAGCATTTT. Protein: CASSLTPLDQPQHF.

V is TRBV5-6 and J is TRBJ2-7, with D perhaps matching TRBD2 (5 bases). The CDR3 sequence is 15 residues long. From germline, CDR1 is SGHDT and CDR2 YYEEEE. Trimming took 1 base from V and 3 from J, leaving 14 bases between them. The CDR3 here is CASSLRGWAGYEQYV. The CDR3 DNA follows: TGTGCCAGCAGCTTGCGGGGATGGGCGGGCTACGAGCAGTACGTC.

The genes are TRBV2 and TRBJ2-7; 10 bases fit TRBD2. J gave up 6 bases and V 6 bases, and 8 bases lay outside the gene matches. The germline V gene encodes CDR1 SNHLY and CDR2 FYNNEI. This CDR3 is 14 amino acids long. The CDR3 reads CASSASGSQVEQYF. As DNA, the CDR3 is TGTGCCAGCAGCGCTAGCGGGAGTCAGGTCGAGCAGTACTTC.

This clone was counted once. The rearrangement joins TRBV2 to TRBJ2-1; the D gene could be TRBD1 or TRBD2 (7 bases each). Germline V gives CDR1 SNHLY, CDR2 FYNNEI. V was pared by 5 bases and J by 9 bases, with 14 bases between. CDR3 size: 13 residues. CDR3 in amino acids: CASSPGGGVEQFF. In nucleotides, the CDR3 is TGTGCCAGCAGTCCAGGGGGGGGCGTTGAGCAGTTCTTC.

This clone turned up a few times. The V gene is TRBV9, the J gene TRBJ2-5, with D maybe TRBD2 (6 bases). CDR1 is SGDLS, CDR2 YYNGEE, per germline. This CDR3 region has 15 residues. Trimming shortened V by 0 bases and J by 3 bases, and 12 bases separated the two germline ends. CDR3 coding DNA: TGTGCCAGCAGCGTAGACCGACTAGGGGAAGAGACCCAGTACTTC. As protein: CASSVDRLGEETQYF.

J is TRBJ2-7 and V is TRBV6-4; perhaps D is TRBD1 or TRBD2 (5 bases each). CDR1 is MRHNA, CDR2 SNTAGT, per germline. CDR3 size: 18 residues. V was cut by 3 bases and J by 5 bases, with 26 bases left in between. CDR3 residues: CASSEHRGRALDYDEQYV. The CDR3 DNA sequence: TGTGCCAGCAGTGAACATCGGGGCAGGGCCCTCGACTACGACGAGCAGTACGTC.

The chain combines TRBV7-9 with TRBJ2-5, with D possibly TRBD1 on 6 matching bases. V lost 7 bases and J lost 0, with 15 bases in between. From germline, CDR1 is SEHNR and CDR2 FQNEAQ (reference sequence). This CDR3 is built from 15 residues. The CDR3 reads CASIREGEDQETQYF. CDR3 bases: TGTGCCAGCATCCGAGAGGGGGAAGACCAAGAGACCCAGTACTTC.

This clone was recorded once. This chain joins TRBV13 and TRBJ2-7, with TRBD2 identical over 7 bases. The CDR3 is 13 residues long. Germline V CDR1 and CDR2: PRHDT, FYEKMQ (reference sequence). J was trimmed by 1 base and V by 10 bases; bases with no gene match: 7. This CDR3 is CATTEAGSYEQYF. CDR3 in DNA: TGTGCCACGACGGAAGCGGGGTCCTACGAGCAGTACTTC.

This chain connects TRBV13 to TRBJ2-5; a weak D match, TRBD1 (6 bases). The germline V gene has CDR1 PRHDT and CDR2 FYEKMQ (reference sequence). Trimming cost V 1 base and J 3 bases, with 9 bases left between them. The CDR3 loop spans 14 amino acids. This CDR3 is CASSLAHREETQYF. The DNA for the CDR3 is TGTGCCAGCAGCTTAGCCCACAGGGAAGAGACCCAGTACTTC.

The CDR3 coding sequence is TGTGCCAGCAGCGTAGGCGGGACTATAAACTACGAGCAGTACTTC. This gives the protein CASSVGGTINYEQYF. V and J are TRBV9 and TRBJ2-7, with 7 bases fitting TRBD2. Trimming at V came to 0 bases and at J to 3 bases, leaving 6 bases not matched to a gene. The germline V gene has CDR1 SGDLS and CDR2 YYNGEE. This CDR3 is 15 amino acids long.

V is TRBV6-1 and J is TRBJ2-7; maybe TRBD1 (6 bases). V lost 6 bases, J lost 7 bases, and 19 bases lay in between. Germline CDR1 reads MNHNS; CDR2 reads SASEGT. CDR3 size: 14 residues. The CDR3 here is CASSQTGAYEEQYF. CDR3 DNA sequence: TGTGCCAGCAGCCAGACAGGCGCCTACGAGGAGCAGTACTTC.

This rearrangement joins TRBV30 to TRBJ2-7, with TRBD2 matching over 14 bases. The CDR3 has 15 amino acids. The junction had 5 bases not matched to a gene; V was cut back by 3 bases and J by 4 bases. Germline CDR1 GTSNPN, CDR2 SVGIG (reference sequence). The CDR3 loop is CAWSGTSGRGYEQYF. Here the CDR3 DNA reads TGTGCCTGGAGCGGGACTAGCGGGAGAGGTTACGAGCAGTACTTC.

This clone was seen a single time. V gene TRBV29-1 combines with J gene TRBJ2-7; 13 nucleotides line up with TRBD2. Germline CDR1 is SQVTM and CDR2 is ANQGSEA. With V trimmed by 3 bases and J by 6 bases, 8 bases remained unmatched. The CDR3 runs to 15 residues. The CDR3 loop reads CSVEMTSGRPAEQYF. CDR3 DNA sequence: TGCAGCGTTGAGATGACTAGCGGGAGGCCAGCCGAGCAGTACTTC.

This clone showed up many times. This sequence joins TRBV15 and TRBJ2-7; the match to TRBD2 covers 8 bases. V lost 4 bases and J lost 5; bases outside the gene matches: 13. Germline V CDR1 and CDR2: LNHNV, YYDKDF (reference sequence). CDR3 length: 16 residues. The CDR3 DNA is TGTGCCACCAGCAATCTAGCGGGTGGCCTCGGGGACGAGCAGTACTTC. It translates to CATSNLAGGLGDEQYF.

This chain joins TRBV7-8 and TRBJ2-3, with a possible D match to TRBD1 (5 bases). There are 16 residues in the CDR3. Germline CDR1 SGHVS, CDR2 FQNEAQ. V lost 1 base and J 7 bases, leaving 18 bases between the germline ends. The CDR3, as DNA: TGTGCCAGCAGCTTAGGGTCAGGGTATAATTCAAATACGCAGTATTTT. This translates into CASSLGSGYNSNTQYF. Full variable domain (remainder filled in from reference TRBV7-8 and TRBJ2-3): GAGVSQSPRYKVAKRGQDVALRCDPISGHVSLFWYQQALGQGPEFLTYFQNEAQLDKSGLPSDRFFAERPEGSVSTLKIQRTQQEDSAVYLCASSLGSGYNSNTQYFGPGTRLTVL.

The gene calls are TRBV11-2 and TRBJ1-1; possibly TRBD1 for D (5 bases). Germline-derived CDR1 and CDR2 are SGHAT and FQNNGV. The ends were cut back, 5 bases at V and 4 bases at J, with 17 bases in the middle. The CDR3 is made up of 15 amino acids. This CDR3 reads CASSTRDGRGTEAFF. The DNA for the CDR3 is TGTGCCAGCAGCACCCGGGACGGCCGGGGCACTGAAGCTTTCTTT.

This clone was observed once. This rearrangement joins TRBV28 to TRBJ2-3; no clear D gene. Trimming stripped 7 bases from V and 6 bases from J, with 23 bases between. Germline V lookup: CDR1 MDHEN, CDR2 SYDVKM. There are 16 residues in the CDR3. CDR3 in amino acids: CASNKLRTLGTDTQYF. CDR3 DNA: TGTGCCAGCAACAAGCTCCGCACTTTAGGAACGGATACGCAGTATTTT.

The rearrangement joins TRBV4-2 to TRBJ2-5; D is uncertain. CDR1 is LGHNA and CDR2 is YNFKEQ in the germline V gene. V was clipped by 1 base and J by 1 base, with 16 bases between them. The CDR3 contains 17 residues. The CDR3 coding sequence is TGTGCCAGCAGCCAAGGTTGGGCACCTATACTCCAAGAGACCCAGTACTTC. Encoded protein: CASSQGWAPILQETQYF.

The chain joins TRBV2 to TRBJ1-3; 8 bases are shared with TRBD1. Germline lookup yields CDR1 SNHLY and CDR2 FYNNEI. This CDR3 has 13 residues. The junction had 6 bases not matched to a gene; V was cut back by 6 bases and J by 8 bases. The CDR3 nucleotides are TGTGCCAGCAGCGAGGACAGGGCGGACACCATATATTTT. It is translated as CASSEDRADTIYF.